These 2 T cell receptor beta chains came from one sample sequenced in a study of early T cells in non-severe SARS-CoV-2 infection. Each CDR3 protein gets one entry after TCRdb re-called the 5' RACE reads with MiXCR. Here the sample spans over 50,000 distinct CDR3 sequences, about a tenth being singletons. Sample: whole blood. Source of these receptors: an adult who was a healthcare worker with PCR-confirmed SARS-CoV-2 infection or an uninfected control (not recorded which).

The chain is built from TRBV4-1 and TRBJ2-7; D possibly uses TRBD1 or TRBD2 (7 bases each). V lost 6 bases to trimming and J lost 6 bases, with 18 bases between them. The germline V gene has CDR1 MGHRA and CDR2 YSYEKL. The CDR3 has 14 residues. The CDR3 coding sequence is TGCGCCAGCAGGCCGGGGGAGGGGGCCGGCGAGCAGTACTTC. Its translation: CASRPGEGAGEQYF.

Note on this clonotype: A read error may produce the germline difference seen at one junction end. This chain links TRBV14 with TRBJ2-3; the match to TRBD2 covers 8 bases. Germline-derived CDR1 and CDR2 are SGHDN and FVKESK. The CDR3 sequence is 16 residues long. CDR3: CASSQEWLAGTGTQYF. CDR3 coding DNA: TGTGCCAGCAGCCAAGAGTGGCTAGCGGGCACAGGTACGCAGTATTTT.